This TCR beta chain is drawn from a study of OX40 agonist ivuxolimab in advanced cancers. Study-level information: Partial responses were achieved by three patients: one hepatocellular carcinoma, two cutaneous melanoma. General study results and limits: Blood T cells, both CD4+ and CD8+, expanded clonally by week 6 at 0.1 to 3.0 mg/kg. In general, CD8+ T cells held more expanded clones than CD4+ did, on average.

Germline CDR1 SGHTA, CDR2 FQGTGA. V was trimmed by 6 bases and J by 8 bases, leaving 14 bases between them. The CDR3 is made up of 13 amino acids. In the case of this clone: The target antigen is unknown. Other DNA sequences within the sample encode an identical CDR3.

Sequenced by immunoSEQ multiplex PCR; TCRdb stores in-frame clones only, minus some. The sample includes 25,000 to 35,000 clones, 80% to 90% of them seen just once. The sample here was CD4+ or CD8+ T cells sorted from blood, taken in a trial of the OX40 agonist ivuxolimab. The chain employs TRBV7-3 and TRBJ2-1, with D perhaps being TRBD1 or TRBD2 (5 bases each). The receptor was derived from an adult with an advanced solid tumor such as melanoma, head and neck, liver or kidney cancer. This CDR3 is CASSTLGGHEQFF. CDR3 nucleotides: TGTGCCAGCAGTACCCTTGGGGGACATGAGCAGTTCTTC.